This is a list of T cell receptor beta chains from one sample in a study of T cells after yellow fever vaccination. Each CDR3 protein is one row after TCRdb ran MiXCR on the 5' RACE reads. Here the sample spans under 400,000 distinct CDR3 sequences, 12% being singletons. Material: CD4+ T cells sorted from PBMCs, obtained 15 days after the yellow fever booster vaccination. Every receptor here comes from a man between 18 and 35 years old who received the YFV17D yellow fever vaccine. Both conserved end residues are part of each CDR3. D genes are given only for firm matches. Expanded clones are given a class, and other clones once, few, many or no size at all.

clone_size	d_call	v_call	j_call	cdr3_aa	cdr3_nt
.	.	TRBV7-9	TRBJ1-4	CASSLGREKLFF	TGTGCCAGCAGCTTAGGCCGGGAAAAACTGTTTTTT
few	TRBD2	TRBV20-1	TRBJ2-1	CSAREPGLRYNEQFF	TGCAGTGCTAGAGAGCCGGGACTACGATACAATGAGCAGTTCTTC
.	.	TRBV6-5	TRBJ1-6	CASSLGGVRSPLHF	TGTGCCAGCAGCCTCGGGGGGGTTCGTTCACCCCTCCACTTT
.	TRBD2	TRBV15	TRBJ2-3	CATSRALAASTDTQYF	TGTGCCACCAGCAGAGCACTAGCGGCTAGCACAGATACGCAGTATTTT
.	.	TRBV6-5	TRBJ1-1	CASSRNGGTEAFF	TGTGCCAGCAGTCGGAATGGGGGCACTGAAGCTTTCTTT
many	TRBD2	TRBV7-2	TRBJ2-3	CASSFGLADTQYF	TGTGCCAGCAGCTTCGGACTAGCAGATACGCAGTATTTT
few	TRBD1	TRBV6-2/TRBV6-3	TRBJ2-3	CASSYSSRGHTDTQYF	TGTGCCAGCAGTTACTCGAGTAGGGGGCATACAGATACGCAGTATTTT
many	TRBD1	TRBV12-3/TRBV12-4	TRBJ2-7	CASKGQAYEQYF	TGTGCCAGCAAGGGACAGGCCTACGAGCAGTACTTC
.	.	TRBV28	TRBJ2-7	CASSTLGGVKSYEQYF	TGTGCCAGCAGTACACTAGGGGGGGTTAAGTCCTACGAGCAGTACTTC
.	.	TRBV5-6	TRBJ2-3	CASSLDGRQYSTDTQYF	TGTGCCAGCAGCTTGGATGGGCGACAGTATAGCACAGATACGCAGTATTTT
.	.	TRBV11-2	TRBJ2-1	CASSPNRGTVSSYNEQFF	TGTGCCAGCAGCCCCAACAGAGGGACCGTCAGCTCCTACAATGAGCAGTTCTTC
.	.	TRBV3-1	TRBJ2-4	CASSQDPSPAKNIQYF	TGTGCCAGCAGCCAAGACCCCTCGCCGGCCAAAAACATTCAGTACTTC
.	.	TRBV6-2/TRBV6-3	TRBJ2-7	CASSPTYYEQYF	TGTGCCAGCAGTCCAACGTACTACGAGCAGTACTTC
few	TRBD1	TRBV20-1	TRBJ1-2	CSAEGQRRYGYTF	TGCAGTGCTGAGGGACAGCGGAGATATGGCTACACCTTC
once	.	TRBV12-3/TRBV12-4	TRBJ2-5	CASTLNVGSETQYF	TGTGCCAGCACGCTTAACGTGGGTTCGGAGACCCAGTACTTC
few	.	TRBV19	TRBJ2-6	CASSIQGFSVSGANVLTF	TGTGCCAGTAGTATTCAAGGATTTAGCGTCTCTGGGGCCAACGTCCTGACTTTC
few	.	TRBV27	TRBJ2-1	CASSPGDIYNEQFF	TGTGCCAGCAGTCCGGGGGACATCTACAATGAGCAGTTCTTC
many	.	TRBV7-2	TRBJ2-3	CASSPSTGTDTQYF	TGTGCCAGCAGCCCTAGCACGGGCACAGATACGCAGTATTTT
few	.	TRBV29-1	TRBJ2-2	CSGRQARGGELFF	TGCAGCGGCCGACAGGCCCGAGGCGGGGAGCTGTTTTTT
.	.	TRBV3-1	TRBJ2-2	CASSNQGGTGELFF	TGTGCCAGCAGCAACCAAGGGGGCACCGGGGAGCTGTTTTTT
few	TRBD1	TRBV18	TRBJ2-7	CASSKWGQGENEQYF	TGTGCCAGCTCAAAATGGGGACAGGGGGAGAACGAGCAGTACTTC
once	.	TRBV20-1	TRBJ1-1	CSAPAGGVLNTEAFF	TGCAGTGCCCCGGCGGGGGGAGTCTTGAACACTGAAGCTTTCTTT
once	.	TRBV19	TRBJ1-5	CASSIDRYSNQPQHF	TGTGCCAGTAGTATCGACAGGTATAGCAATCAGCCCCAGCATTTT
many	.	TRBV7-7	TRBJ2-2	CASSQGTPGELFF	TGTGCTAGCAGCCAAGGGACGCCCGGGGAGCTGTTTTTT
.	.	TRBV7-3	TRBJ2-2	CASSPTLRGGELFF	TGTGCCAGCAGCCCCACCCTACGGGGCGGGGAGCTGTTTTTT
.	TRBD1	TRBV28	TRBJ2-1	CASSSTGTGGGNEQFF	TGTGCCAGCAGTTCAACCGGGACAGGGGGAGGGAATGAGCAGTTCTTC
.	.	TRBV7-2	TRBJ1-6	CASSLEGGNYNSPLHF	TGTGCCAGCAGCTTAGAGGGGGGGAACTATAATTCACCCCTCCACTTT
.	TRBD2	TRBV20-1	TRBJ2-3	CSASQVAGGIDTQYF	TGCAGTGCTAGTCAGGTAGCGGGGGGGATAGATACGCAGTATTTT
few	.	TRBV7-9	TRBJ2-2	CASSLARTANTGELFF	TGTGCCAGCAGCTTAGCCCGGACAGCGAACACCGGGGAGCTGTTTTTT
.	.	TRBV29-1	TRBJ1-4	CSAGRGVDEKLFF	TGCAGCGCTGGACGAGGCGTAGATGAAAAACTGTTTTTT
few	.	TRBV12-3/TRBV12-4	TRBJ2-2	CASRGAGSNTGELFF	TGTGCCAGCAGGGGAGCCGGATCGAACACCGGGGAGCTGTTTTTT
.	TRBD1	TRBV24-1	TRBJ2-3	CATSDWGQETQYF	TGTGCCACCAGTGATTGGGGACAGGAAACGCAGTATTTT
.	TRBD1	TRBV20-1	TRBJ2-7	CSAHRDRSSYEQYF	TGCAGTGCTCACCGGGACAGAAGCTCCTACGAGCAGTACTTC
few	.	TRBV5-1	TRBJ1-1	CASSLIGGSEAFF	TGCGCCAGCAGCTTGATCGGGGGGTCGGAAGCTTTCTTT
.	.	TRBV5-1	TRBJ2-5	CASSLGGIGETQYF	TGCGCCAGCAGCTTGGGAGGGATCGGGGAGACCCAGTACTTC
few	.	TRBV12-3/TRBV12-4	TRBJ1-5	CASSFSEDHQPQHF	TGTGCCAGCAGTTTTTCCGAGGACCATCAGCCCCAGCATTTT
.	TRBD1	TRBV7-2	TRBJ2-3	CASSLARGQGWDTQYF	TGTGCCAGCAGCTTAGCGAGGGGACAGGGATGGGATACGCAGTATTTT
few	.	TRBV24-1	TRBJ1-3	CATSDFRDNSGNTIYF	TGTGCCACCAGTGATTTCCGGGACAACTCTGGAAACACCATATATTTT
few	.	TRBV6-5	TRBJ1-1	CASSTGKGEAFF	TGTGCCAGCAGTACGGGTAAGGGGGAAGCTTTCTTT
.	.	TRBV18	TRBJ2-7	CASSPPNRYYEQYF	TGTGCCAGCTCACCACCGAACCGGTACTACGAGCAGTACTTC
.	TRBD1	TRBV19	TRBJ1-4	CASSNLQGAVEKLFF	TGTGCCAGTAGTAATCTACAGGGGGCAGTCGAAAAACTGTTTTTT
.	TRBD1	TRBV7-9	TRBJ1-2	CASSAGQGHGYTF	TGTGCCAGCAGCGCAGGACAGGGACATGGCTACACCTTC
few	TRBD1	TRBV28	TRBJ1-6	CASSSPGQGYSPLHF	TGTGCCAGCAGTTCGCCGGGACAGGGCTATTCACCCCTCCACTTT
.	.	TRBV7-7	TRBJ2-5	CASSSPMQETQYF	TGTGCTAGCAGCTCCCCGATGCAAGAGACCCAGTACTTC
few	TRBD2	TRBV19	TRBJ2-1	CASTPFWGGSYNEQFF	TGTGCCAGTACCCCATTCTGGGGGGGCTCCTACAATGAGCAGTTCTTC
few	.	TRBV5-1	TRBJ2-3	CASSKRLDTDTQYF	TGCGCCAGCAGCAAGAGACTAGACACAGATACGCAGTATTTT
many	.	TRBV24-1	TRBJ2-7	CATSGDQPRSSYEQYF	TGTGCCACCAGTGGGGATCAACCCAGAAGCTCCTACGAGCAGTACTTC
many	TRBD1	TRBV7-2	TRBJ1-5	CASSLSRTGGAYSNQPQHF	TGTGCCAGCAGCTTATCCAGGACAGGGGGTGCGTATAGCAATCAGCCCCAGCATTTT